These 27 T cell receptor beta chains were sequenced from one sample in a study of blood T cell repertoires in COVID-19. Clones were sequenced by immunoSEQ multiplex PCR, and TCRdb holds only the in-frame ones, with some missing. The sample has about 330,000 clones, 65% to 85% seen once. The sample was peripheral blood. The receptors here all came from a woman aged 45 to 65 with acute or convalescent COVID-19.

The CDR3 protein is CASSRRESRNEQYF. The CDR3 DNA reads TGTGCCAGCTCACGGAGAGAGAGTAGGAACGAGCAGTACTTC. This chain links TRBV18 with TRBJ2-7; D is unresolved. The CDR3 has 14 residues. With 4 bases removed from V and 5 bases from J, the gap between germline ends came to 15 bases. Germline V CDR1 and CDR2: KGHSH, LQKENI.

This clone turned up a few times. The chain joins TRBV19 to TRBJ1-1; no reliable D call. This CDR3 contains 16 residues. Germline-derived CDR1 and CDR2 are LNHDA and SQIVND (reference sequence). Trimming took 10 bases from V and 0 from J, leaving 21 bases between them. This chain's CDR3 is CATTPRRARVNTEAFF. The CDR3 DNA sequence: TGTGCCACTACCCCGCGGCGGGCGCGTGTGAACACTGAAGCTTTCTTT.

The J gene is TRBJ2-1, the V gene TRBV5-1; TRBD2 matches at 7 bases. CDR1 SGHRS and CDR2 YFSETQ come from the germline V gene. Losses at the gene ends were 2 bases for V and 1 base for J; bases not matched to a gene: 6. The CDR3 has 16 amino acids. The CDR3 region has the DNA TGCGCCAGCAGCTTAGCAGTGGGACTATCCTACAATGAGCAGTTCTTC. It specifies CASSLAVGLSYNEQFF.

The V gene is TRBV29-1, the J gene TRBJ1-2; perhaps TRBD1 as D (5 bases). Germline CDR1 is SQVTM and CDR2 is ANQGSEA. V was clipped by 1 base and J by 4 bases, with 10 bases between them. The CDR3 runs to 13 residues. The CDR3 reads CSVEGAGGYGYTF. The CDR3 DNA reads TGCAGCGTTGAAGGCGCGGGGGGCTATGGCTACACCTTC. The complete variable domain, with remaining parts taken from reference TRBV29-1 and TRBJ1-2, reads SAVISQKPSRDICQRGTSLTIQCQVDSQVTMMFWYRQQPGQSLTLIATANQGSEATYESGFVIDKFPISRPNLTFSTLTVSNMSPEDSSIYLCSVEGAGGYGYTFGSGTRLTVV.

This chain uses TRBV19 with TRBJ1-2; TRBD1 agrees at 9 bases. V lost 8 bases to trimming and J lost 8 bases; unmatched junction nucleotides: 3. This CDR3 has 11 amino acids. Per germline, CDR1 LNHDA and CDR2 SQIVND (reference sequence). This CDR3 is CASRTGVGYTF. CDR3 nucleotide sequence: TGTGCCAGTCGGACAGGGGTCGGCTACACCTTC.

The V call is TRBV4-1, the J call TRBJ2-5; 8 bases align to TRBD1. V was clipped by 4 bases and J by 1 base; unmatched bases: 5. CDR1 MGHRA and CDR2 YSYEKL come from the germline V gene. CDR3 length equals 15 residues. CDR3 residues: CASSPRTGLQETQYF. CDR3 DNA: TGCGCCAGCAGCCCCCGGACAGGGCTCCAAGAGACCCAGTACTTC.

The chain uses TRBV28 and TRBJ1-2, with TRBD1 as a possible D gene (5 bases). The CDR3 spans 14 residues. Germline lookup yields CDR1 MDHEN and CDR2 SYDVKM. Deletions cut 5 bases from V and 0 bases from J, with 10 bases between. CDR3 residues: CASSVTVSNYGYTF. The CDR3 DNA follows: TGTGCCAGCAGTGTGACAGTTTCTAACTATGGCTACACCTTC.

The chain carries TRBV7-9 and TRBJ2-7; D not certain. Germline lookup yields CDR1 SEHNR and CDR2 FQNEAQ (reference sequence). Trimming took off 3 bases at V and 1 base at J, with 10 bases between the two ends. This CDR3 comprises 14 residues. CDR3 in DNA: TGTGCCAGCAGCTTGGTAGAAGTGTCCTACGAGCAGTACTTC. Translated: CASSLVEVSYEQYF. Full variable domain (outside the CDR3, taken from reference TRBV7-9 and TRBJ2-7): DTGVSQNPRHKITKRGQNVTFRCDPISEHNRLYWYRQTLGQGPEFLTYFQNEAQLEKSRLLSDRFSAERPKGSFSTLEIQRTEQGDSAMYLCASSLVEVSYEQYFGPGTRLTVT.

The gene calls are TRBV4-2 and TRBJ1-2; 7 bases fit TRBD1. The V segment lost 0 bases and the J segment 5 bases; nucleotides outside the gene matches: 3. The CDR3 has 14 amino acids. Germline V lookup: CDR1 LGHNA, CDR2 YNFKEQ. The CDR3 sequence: CASSQDDREYGYTF. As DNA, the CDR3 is TGTGCCAGCAGCCAAGATGACAGGGAATATGGCTACACCTTC.

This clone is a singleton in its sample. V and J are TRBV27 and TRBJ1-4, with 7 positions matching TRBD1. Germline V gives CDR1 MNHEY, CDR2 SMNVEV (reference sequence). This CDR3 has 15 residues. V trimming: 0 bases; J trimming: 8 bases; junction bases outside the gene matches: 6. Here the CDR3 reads CASSLSTGQVEKLFF. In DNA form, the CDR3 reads TGTGCCAGCAGTTTATCGACAGGACAGGTGGAAAAACTGTTTTTT.

CDR3 in amino acids: CSVEGLRDRDYNEQFF. In nucleotides, the CDR3 is TGCAGCGTTGAAGGGCTCCGGGACAGGGATTACAATGAGCAGTTCTTC. The chain is built from TRBV29-1 and TRBJ2-1, with 9 bases that match TRBD1. This CDR3 region has 16 residues. Germline CDR1 SQVTM, CDR2 ANQGSEA. Trimming at V came to 1 base and at J to 4 bases, leaving 8 bases not matched to a gene.

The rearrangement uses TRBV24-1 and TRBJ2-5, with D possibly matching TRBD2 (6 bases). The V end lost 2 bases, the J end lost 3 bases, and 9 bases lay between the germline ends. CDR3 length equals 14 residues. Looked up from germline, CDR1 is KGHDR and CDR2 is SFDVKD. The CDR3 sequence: CATSDSREKETQYF. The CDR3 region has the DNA TGTGCCACCAGTGATTCGCGGGAAAAAGAGACCCAGTACTTC.

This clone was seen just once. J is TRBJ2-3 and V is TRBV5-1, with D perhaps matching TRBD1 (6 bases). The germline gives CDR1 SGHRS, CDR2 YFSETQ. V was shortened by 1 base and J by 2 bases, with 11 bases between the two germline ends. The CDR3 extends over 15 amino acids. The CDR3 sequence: CASSLLGQLTDTQYF. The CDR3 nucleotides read TGCGCCAGCAGCTTGCTCGGACAGCTCACAGATACGCAGTATTTT. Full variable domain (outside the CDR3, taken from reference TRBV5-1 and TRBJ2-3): KAGVTQTPRYLIKTRGQQVTLSCSPISGHRSVSWYQQTPGQGLQFLFEYFSETQRNKGNFPGRFSGRQFSNSRSEMNVSTLELGDSALYLCASSLLGQLTDTQYFGPGTRLTVL.

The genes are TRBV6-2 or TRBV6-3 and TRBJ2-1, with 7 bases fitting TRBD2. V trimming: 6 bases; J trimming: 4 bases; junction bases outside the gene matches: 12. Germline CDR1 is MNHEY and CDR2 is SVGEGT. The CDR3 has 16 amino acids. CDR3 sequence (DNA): TGTGCCAGCAGCCCCGGGGCGGGAGCCAAATACAATGAGCAGTTCTTC. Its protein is CASSPGAGAKYNEQFF.

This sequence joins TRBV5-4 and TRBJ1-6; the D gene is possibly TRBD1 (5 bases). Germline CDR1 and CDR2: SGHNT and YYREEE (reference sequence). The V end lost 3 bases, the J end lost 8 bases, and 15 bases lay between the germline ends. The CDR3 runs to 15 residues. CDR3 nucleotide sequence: TGTGCCAGCAGCTCCCTCGGCCAGGGTTATTCACCCCTCCACTTT. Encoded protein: CASSSLGQGYSPLHF.

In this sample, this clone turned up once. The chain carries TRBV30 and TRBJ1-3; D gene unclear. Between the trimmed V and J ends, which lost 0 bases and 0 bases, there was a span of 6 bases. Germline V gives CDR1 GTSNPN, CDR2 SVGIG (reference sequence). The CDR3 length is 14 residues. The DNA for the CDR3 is TGTGCCTGGAGTGTTCCGTTCTCTGGAAACACCATATATTTT. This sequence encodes CAWSVPFSGNTIYF.

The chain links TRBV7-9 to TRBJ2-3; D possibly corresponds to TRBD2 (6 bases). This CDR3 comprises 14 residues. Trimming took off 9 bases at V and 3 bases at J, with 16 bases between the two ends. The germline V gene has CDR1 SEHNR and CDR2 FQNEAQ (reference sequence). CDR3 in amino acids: CASVGDSLTDTQYF. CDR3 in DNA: TGTGCCAGTGTCGGGGACTCACTGACAGATACGCAGTATTTT.

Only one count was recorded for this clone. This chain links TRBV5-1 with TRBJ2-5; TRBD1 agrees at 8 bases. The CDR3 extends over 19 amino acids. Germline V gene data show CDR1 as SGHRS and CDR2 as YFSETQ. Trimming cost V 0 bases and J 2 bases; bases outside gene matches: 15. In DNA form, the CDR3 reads TGCGCCAGCAGCTTGGGTCCCCCCCGAGGGACAGGAGTTCAAGAGACCCAGTACTTC. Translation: CASSLGPPRGTGVQETQYF.

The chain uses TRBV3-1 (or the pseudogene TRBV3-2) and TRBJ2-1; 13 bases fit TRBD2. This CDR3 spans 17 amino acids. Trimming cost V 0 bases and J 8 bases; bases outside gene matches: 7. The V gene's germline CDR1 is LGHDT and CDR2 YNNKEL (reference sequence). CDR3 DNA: TGTGCCAGCAGCCAAGAACTAGCGGGAGGGCCTGACGATGAGCAGTTCTTC. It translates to CASSQELAGGPDDEQFF.

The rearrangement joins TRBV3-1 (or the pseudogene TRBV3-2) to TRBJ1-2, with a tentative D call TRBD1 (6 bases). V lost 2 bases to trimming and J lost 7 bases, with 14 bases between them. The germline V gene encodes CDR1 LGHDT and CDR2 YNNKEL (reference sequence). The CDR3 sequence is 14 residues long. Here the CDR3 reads CASSQPQGYGGYTF. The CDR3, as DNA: TGTGCCAGCAGCCAACCACAGGGTTATGGTGGCTACACCTTC.

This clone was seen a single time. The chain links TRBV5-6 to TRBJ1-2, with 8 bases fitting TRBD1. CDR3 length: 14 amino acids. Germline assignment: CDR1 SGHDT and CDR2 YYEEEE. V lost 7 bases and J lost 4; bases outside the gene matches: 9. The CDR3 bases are TGTGCCAGCGAGCACGACACAGGGGGCTATGGCTACACCTTC. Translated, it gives CASEHDTGGYGYTF.

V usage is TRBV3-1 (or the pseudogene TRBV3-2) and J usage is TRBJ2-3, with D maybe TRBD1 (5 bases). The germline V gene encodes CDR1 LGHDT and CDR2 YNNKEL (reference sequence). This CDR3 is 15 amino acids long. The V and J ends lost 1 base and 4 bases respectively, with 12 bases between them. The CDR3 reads CASSQGTFKADTQYF. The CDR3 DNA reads TGTGCCAGCAGCCAAGGGACATTTAAGGCAGATACGCAGTATTTT.

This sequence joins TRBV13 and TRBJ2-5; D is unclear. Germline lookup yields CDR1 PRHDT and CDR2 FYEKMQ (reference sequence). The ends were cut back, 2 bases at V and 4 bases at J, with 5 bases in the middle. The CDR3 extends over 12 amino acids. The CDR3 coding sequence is TGTGCCAGCAGCTTATCGGGAGAGACCCAGTACTTC. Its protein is CASSLSGETQYF.

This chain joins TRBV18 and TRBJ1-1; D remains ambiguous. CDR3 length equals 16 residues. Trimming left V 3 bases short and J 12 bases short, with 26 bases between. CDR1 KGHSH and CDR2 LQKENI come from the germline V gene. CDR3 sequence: CASSPSTGRANSPPFF. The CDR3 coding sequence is TGTGCCAGCTCACCCTCGACGGGTCGAGCCAACTCCCCTCCTTTCTTT.

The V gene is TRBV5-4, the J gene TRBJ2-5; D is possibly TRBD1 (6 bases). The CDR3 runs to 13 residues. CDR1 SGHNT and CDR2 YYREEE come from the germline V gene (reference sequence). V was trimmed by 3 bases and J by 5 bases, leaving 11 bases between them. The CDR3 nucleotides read TGTGCCAGCAGCTGGGGACATCTGGAGACCCAGTACTTC. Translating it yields CASSWGHLETQYF.

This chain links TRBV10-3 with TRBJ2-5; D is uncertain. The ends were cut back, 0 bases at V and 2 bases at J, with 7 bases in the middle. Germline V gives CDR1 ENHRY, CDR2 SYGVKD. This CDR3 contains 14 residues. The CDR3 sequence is CAISESKQQETQYF. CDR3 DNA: TGTGCCATCAGTGAGTCGAAACAGCAAGAGACCCAGTACTTC.

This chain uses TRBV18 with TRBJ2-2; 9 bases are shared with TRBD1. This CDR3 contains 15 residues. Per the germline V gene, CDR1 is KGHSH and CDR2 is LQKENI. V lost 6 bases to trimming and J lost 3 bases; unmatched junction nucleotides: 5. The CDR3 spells CASSRRQGDTGELFF. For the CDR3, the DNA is TGTGCCAGCTCTCGCCGACAGGGGGACACCGGGGAGCTGTTTTTT.